A single sample is the source of the 26 T cell receptor beta chains below, sequenced in a study of T cell repertoires in cytomegalovirus infection (dated by TCRdb to 2018 to 2020). Sequencing relied on an Illumina HiSeq 1500. TCRdb reprocessed the public reads (quality trimming at Q25 with fastp, clone calling with MiXCR) and kept in-frame beta chains. A single entry per CDR3 protein holds the most common genes and DNA from its merged rows. The sample records over 450,000 distinct CDR3 sequences, around 11% of which are singletons. The ten top clones hold roughly a tenth of the sample. Material: PBMCs. The receptors here all came from a human donor in good health (CMV status not recorded). Some clones in this sample may be carry-over from other donors' samples.

Many counts were recorded for this clonotype. The chain employs TRBV12-3 or TRBV12-4 and TRBJ2-2; possible D gene TRBD1, 5 bases. The CDR3 has 15 amino acids. V shed 2 bases and J shed 1 base, with 8 bases lying between them. CDR3 nucleotides: TGTGCCAGCAGTTTACCCGGACAGAACACCGGGGAGCTGTTTTTT. It is translated as CASSLPGQNTGELFF.

This clonotype was recorded at least ten times. The rearrangement links TRBV3-1 to TRBJ1-1; no firm D call. Trimming stripped 1 base from V and 1 base from J, with 7 bases between. CDR3 length: 14 amino acids. The germline V gene has CDR1 LGHDT and CDR2 YNNKEL (reference sequence). CDR3 sequence (DNA): TGTGCCAGCAGCCAAGCTTTGGCGAACACTGAAGCTTTCTTT. It codes for CASSQALANTEAFF. Drawing the rest from reference TRBV3-1 and TRBJ1-1, the complete variable domain is DTAVSQTPKYLVTQMGNDKSIKCEQNLGHDTMYWYKQDSKKFLKIMFSYNNKELIINETVPNRFSPKSPDKAHLNLHINSLELGDSAVYFCASSQALANTEAFFGQGTRLTVV.

This clonotype was picked up many times. The chain's CDR3 is CASSLAATTRTEAFF. The CDR3 nucleotides are TGTGCCAGCAGTTTAGCGGCGACCACGCGGACGGAGGCTTTCTTT. The V call is TRBV12-3 or TRBV12-4, the J call TRBJ1-1; D gene ambiguous. Trimming stripped 0 bases from V and 11 bases from J, with 19 bases between. The CDR3 runs to 15 residues.

This clonotype showed up just a few times. This sequence joins TRBV2 and TRBJ1-2; the D is unclear. The CDR3 totals 14 residues. Germline CDR1 and CDR2: SNHLY and FYNNEI. V was shortened by 3 bases and J by 3 bases, with 11 bases between the two germline ends. The CDR3 reads CASSDGASDYGYTF. In DNA, the CDR3 is TGTGCCAGCAGTGATGGAGCCAGCGACTATGGCTACACCTTC.

Many counts were recorded for this clonotype. The chain joins TRBV11-2 to TRBJ2-5; D may match TRBD1 or TRBD2 (5 bases each). From germline, CDR1 is SGHAT and CDR2 FQNNGV. Deletions cut 0 bases from V and 5 bases from J, with 10 bases between. The length of the CDR3 is 14 residues. The CDR3 sequence: CASSLDPGTETQYF. The CDR3 DNA sequence: TGTGCCAGCAGCTTAGATCCAGGGACGGAGACCCAGTACTTC.

The chain has TRBV5-4 and TRBJ2-7, with 7 bases lining up with TRBD1. This CDR3 region has 16 residues. Germline loops: CDR1 SGHNT, CDR2 YYREEE (reference sequence). With 1 base clipped from V and 1 base from J, the junction kept 8 bases outside the gene matches. In nucleotides, the CDR3 is TGTGCCAGCAGCTTGAAAAAAGAGGGGGCATCCTACGAGCAGTACTTC. Amino acid sequence: CASSLKKEGASYEQYF.

A remark on this clonotype: A read error may be the cause here, since a much bigger clone is one base away. The gene calls are TRBV15 and TRBJ1-5; 7 nucleotides align to TRBD1. Germline-derived CDR1 and CDR2 are LNHNV and YYDKDF (reference sequence). The CDR3 totals 16 residues. CDR3 residues: CVTSRDDRDNNQPQHF. CDR3 DNA sequence: TGTGTCACCAGCAGAGATGACAGGGATAACAATCAGCCCCAGCATTTT.

This clonotype was detected many times. The genes are TRBV18 and TRBJ2-1, with 10 bases matching TRBD1. CDR1 and CDR2 from the germline V gene are KGHSH and LQKENI. The CDR3 has 16 amino acids. With V trimmed by 6 bases and J by 2 bases, 7 bases remained unmatched. Here the CDR3 reads CASSQIDRGPYNEQFF. The DNA of the CDR3 is TGTGCCAGCTCCCAGATCGACAGGGGGCCCTACAATGAGCAGTTCTTC.

This clonotype was seen repeatedly, ten times or more. V gene TRBV24-1 combines with J gene TRBJ2-5; D is tentatively TRBD1 or TRBD2 (6 bases each). V gave up 5 bases and J gave up 5 bases, with 14 bases separating them. The CDR3 has 14 amino acids. Looked up from germline, CDR1 is KGHDR and CDR2 is SFDVKD. The CDR3 DNA reads as TGTGCCACCAGTGTAACAGGGAGGTCGGAGACCCAGTACTTC. This encodes CATSVTGRSETQYF.

This clonotype came up many times. The chain carries TRBV12-3 or TRBV12-4 and TRBJ2-7, with 7 bases fitting TRBD1. J was trimmed by 2 bases and V by 5 bases; bases with no gene match: 12. This CDR3 has 16 residues. CDR3: CASSPTDRVRTYEQYF. The CDR3 DNA reads TGTGCCAGCAGTCCTACCGACAGGGTCCGGACCTACGAGCAGTACTTC.

This clonotype was counted only a few times. The chain has TRBV29-1 and TRBJ1-3; D possibly corresponds to TRBD1 (6 bases). Trimming took 7 bases from V and 0 from J, leaving 13 bases between them. Germline CDR1 is SQVTM and CDR2 is ANQGSEA. The CDR3 covers 14 residues. CDR3 sequence: CSAQGRLSGNTIYF. DNA for the CDR3: TGCAGCGCACAGGGTCGTCTCTCTGGAAACACCATATATTTT. Filled out from reference TRBV29-1 and TRBJ1-3, the complete variable domain reads SAVISQKPSRDICQRGTSLTIQCQVDSQVTMMFWYRQQPGQSLTLIATANQGSEATYESGFVIDKFPISRPNLTFSTLTVSNMSPEDSSIYLCSAQGRLSGNTIYFGEGSWLTVV.

This clonotype appeared once. This likely comes from a read error, as the CDR3 has no conserved phenylalanine or tryptophan at its end. No DNA is shown, since the ends of the CDR3 on it are uncertain; the CDR3 is the one TCRdb lists. This rearrangement joins TRBV5-1 to TRBJ2-1; the D call in the table, TRBD2, was not verified against the DNA. Including both end residues, the CDR3 is 17 amino acids long. Germline CDR1 is SGHRS and CDR2 is YFSETQ. CDR3 sequence: CASSSPGLASSSGETFV.

The sample holds many counts of this clonotype. J is TRBJ2-5 and V is TRBV2; D tentatively reads TRBD1 or TRBD2 (5 bases each). This CDR3 is 13 amino acids long. Germline V gene lookup returns CDR1 SNHLY and CDR2 FYNNEI. The CDR3 coding sequence is TGTGCGATGATGGGGGAGTGGGGTGAGACCCAGTACTTC. Amino acid sequence: CAMMGEWGETQYF.

This clonotype has a count of ten or more. CDR3 nucleotide sequence: TGTGCCAGCAGCTCCTCCGGGGGAGGCACAGATACGCAGTATTTT. Amino acids: CASSSSGGGTDTQYF. The chain links TRBV11-2 to TRBJ2-3, with a weak D call TRBD2 (6 bases). This CDR3 region has 15 residues. Germline CDR1 and CDR2: SGHAT and FQNNGV. With 4 bases removed from V and 1 base from J, the gap between germline ends came to 12 bases.

The rearrangement uses TRBV12-3 or TRBV12-4 and TRBJ2-7; 12 bases line up with TRBD2. After removal of 6 bases from V and 3 bases from J, the junction contained 9 bases not matched to a gene. This CDR3 region has 16 residues. The CDR3 is CASSRGLAGRLYEQYF. The CDR3 coding sequence is TGTGCCAGCAGCCGCGGACTAGCGGGACGGCTCTACGAGCAGTACTTC.

This clonotype was recorded at least ten times. The V gene is TRBV19, the J gene TRBJ1-1, with 9 bases that match TRBD1. V gave up 7 bases and J gave up 3 bases; unmatched junction bases: 9. This CDR3 is 15 amino acids long. Germline V CDR1 and CDR2: LNHDA, SQIVND (reference sequence). The DNA of the CDR3 is TGTGCCAGTACTCACTCCGGGACAGGGCACACTGAAGCTTTCTTT. It translates to CASTHSGTGHTEAFF.

The CDR3 DNA reads as TGTGCCAGCAGTTCTTCCTGGGGTACTAGCACAGATACGCAGTATTTT. Encoded protein: CASSSSWGTSTDTQYF. The chain employs TRBV6-2 or TRBV6-3 and TRBJ2-3; D ambiguous. Looked up from germline, CDR1 is MNHEY and CDR2 is SVGEGT. V dropped 4 bases and J dropped 0 bases, with 14 bases sitting between them. This CDR3 spans 16 amino acids.

This clonotype showed up many times. The chain recombines TRBV7-3 with TRBJ2-4, with a possible D match to TRBD2 (6 bases). V was shortened by 5 bases and J by 9 bases, with 17 bases between the two germline ends. Per germline, CDR1 SGHTA and CDR2 FQGTGA. There are 14 residues in the CDR3. CDR3: CASSTTGGEGIQYF. CDR3 sequence (DNA): TGTGCCAGCAGCACTACCGGGGGAGAAGGCATTCAGTACTTC.

The sample holds many counts of this clonotype. The chain joins TRBV7-8 to TRBJ2-7, with 7 bases matching TRBD2. J was trimmed by 2 bases and V by 3 bases; bases with no gene match: 4. Per the germline V gene, CDR1 is SGHVS and CDR2 is FQNEAQ. The CDR3 totals 14 residues. Here the CDR3 reads CASSFRLAAYEQYF. In DNA form, the CDR3 reads TGTGCCAGCAGCTTTCGGCTAGCGGCCTACGAGCAGTACTTC.

The table lists this clonotype with many counts. V usage is TRBV6-1 and J usage is TRBJ2-7, with D possibly called TRBD1 or TRBD2 (5 bases each). CDR1 is MNHNS, CDR2 SASEGT, per germline. The CDR3 is made up of 16 amino acids. The V gene lost 3 bases and the J gene lost 0 bases, with 15 bases spanning the gap. The CDR3 DNA follows: TGTGCCAGCAGTGAGGTCCGAGGGGCAGGCTCCTACGAGCAGTACTTC. Its translation is CASSEVRGAGSYEQYF.

This clonotype was observed a handful of times. The chain is built from TRBV18 and TRBJ1-1; the D is unclear. The CDR3 length is 13 residues. Between the trimmed V and J ends, which lost 1 base and 7 bases, there was a span of 10 bases. From germline, CDR1 is KGHSH and CDR2 LQKENI. The CDR3 loop reads CASSPLDGGEAFF. CDR3 nucleotide sequence: TGTGCCAGCTCACCACTGGACGGTGGTGAAGCTTTCTTT.

This chain links TRBV7-9 with TRBJ1-5; D is unclear. The CDR3 is 14 amino acids. With 5 bases removed from V and 1 base from J, the gap between germline ends came to 9 bases. CDR1 SEHNR and CDR2 FQNEAQ come from the germline V gene (reference sequence). CDR3 DNA sequence: TGTGCCAGCAGCCTCTCATTGAGCAATCAGCCCCAGCATTTT. Amino acids: CASSLSLSNQPQHF.

This rearrangement joins TRBV5-8 to TRBJ2-1, with D perhaps TRBD2 (5 bases). Trimming removed 0 bases at V and 5 bases at J, with 9 bases between. CDR3 length equals 14 residues. Germline CDR1 is SGHTS and CDR2 is YDEGEE. CDR3 DNA sequence: TGTGCCAGCAGCTTGGGGGTGGGAGACAATGAGCAGTTCTTC. This encodes CASSLGVGDNEQFF. Full variable domain (remainder filled in from reference TRBV5-8 and TRBJ2-1): EAGVTQSPTHLIKTRGQQATLRCSPISGHTSVYWYQQALGLGLQFLLWYDEGEERNRGNFPPRFSGRQFPNYSSELNVNALELEDSALYLCASSLGVGDNEQFFGPGTRLTVL.

The sample holds many counts of this clonotype. V gene TRBV24-1 combines with J gene TRBJ2-1, with 9 bases identical to TRBD2. Trimming removed 2 bases from V and 5 bases from J; junction bases left unmatched: 6. The CDR3 loop spans 16 amino acids. Germline V gene sequence: CDR1 KGHDR, CDR2 SFDVKD. The CDR3 region has the DNA TGTGCCACCAGTGATTCTCGACTAGCGGTCCACAATGAGCAGTTCTTC. Amino acids: CATSDSRLAVHNEQFF.

This clonotype was counted once. The conserved phenylalanine or tryptophan normally closing the CDR3 is absent here, so this likely arose from a read error. It is unclear where the CDR3 begins or ends on the DNA, so no DNA is shown, and the CDR3 is as TCRdb lists it. The chain uses TRBV9 and TRBJ2-3. Including both end residues, the CDR3 is 12 amino acids long. Germline loops: CDR1 SGDLS, CDR2 YYNGEE. The CDR3 protein is CASSVGRTPPYS.

The table lists this clonotype with many counts. This sequence joins TRBV6-1 and TRBJ2-2; D is unresolved. V was clipped by 7 bases and J by 0 bases, with 6 bases between them. Germline loops: CDR1 MNHNS, CDR2 SASEGT. This CDR3 has 13 amino acids. CDR3 DNA: TGTGCCAGCAAACCGACGAACACCGGGGAGCTGTTTTTT. Its translation: CASKPTNTGELFF.